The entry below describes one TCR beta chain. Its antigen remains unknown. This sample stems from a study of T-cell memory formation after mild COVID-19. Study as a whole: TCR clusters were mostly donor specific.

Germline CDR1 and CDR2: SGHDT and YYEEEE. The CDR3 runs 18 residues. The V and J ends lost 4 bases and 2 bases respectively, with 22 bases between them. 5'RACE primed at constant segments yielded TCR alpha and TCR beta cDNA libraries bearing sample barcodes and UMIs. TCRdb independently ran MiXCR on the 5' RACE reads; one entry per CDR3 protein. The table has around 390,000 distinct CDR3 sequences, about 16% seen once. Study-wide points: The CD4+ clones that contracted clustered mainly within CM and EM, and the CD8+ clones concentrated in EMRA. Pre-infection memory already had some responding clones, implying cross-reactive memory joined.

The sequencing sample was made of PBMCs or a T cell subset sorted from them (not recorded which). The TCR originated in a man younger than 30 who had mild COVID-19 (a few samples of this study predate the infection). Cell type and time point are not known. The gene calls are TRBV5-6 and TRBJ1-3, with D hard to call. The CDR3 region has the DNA TGTGCCAGCAGCGGAACAGATCACCCAACACGAGCTGGAAACACCATATATTTT. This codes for CASSGTDHPTRAGNTIYF. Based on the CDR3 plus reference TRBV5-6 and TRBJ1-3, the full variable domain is DAGVTQSPTHLIKTRGQQVTLRCSPKSGHDTVSWYQQALGQGPQFIFQYYEEEERQRGNFPDRFSGHQFPNYSSELNVNALLLGDSALYLCASSGTDHPTRAGNTIYFGEGSWLTVV.